What follows are 23 T cell receptor beta chains derived from one specimen sequenced in a study of beta chain features in type 1 diabetes. The entirety of the isolated RNA underwent reverse transcription, so expressed TCRB transcripts were sequenced. Here immunoSEQ multiplex PCR was the method, and the copy in TCRdb shows in-frame clones only, minus some. This table holds roughly 610,000 clones, about a sixth found once. Sequenced input: naive CD4+ T cells from blood. Every receptor here comes from a man between 18 and 35 years old in good health.

This clone occurred a few times. The genes are TRBV30 and TRBJ2-7; 7 bases are a match to TRBD1. The CDR3 is 18 amino acids. CDR1 is GTSNPN and CDR2 is SVGIG in the germline V gene (reference sequence). V was pared by 3 bases and J by 1 base, with 18 bases of the junction left unmatched. In DNA form, the CDR3 reads TGTGCCTGGAGCGTCCTTACTACAGGGGTTCGGGTTTCCTACGAGCAGTACTTC. Residues: CAWSVLTTGVRVSYEQYF.

The chain's CDR3 is CASSLDSYYSNQPQHF. The CDR3 nucleotides read TGTGCCAGCAGCTTAGACTCATATTATAGCAATCAGCCCCAGCATTTT. The rearrangement uses TRBV7-9 and TRBJ1-5; D is undetermined. V lost 1 base to trimming and J lost 0 bases, with 10 bases between them. In germline, CDR1 is SEHNR, CDR2 FQNEAQ (reference sequence). The CDR3 length is 16 residues.

The rearrangement uses TRBV5-1 and TRBJ1-2, with 8 bases identical to TRBD1. The V gene end was trimmed by 2 bases and the J gene end by 4 bases; junction bases not matched to a gene: 7. This CDR3 has 15 residues. CDR1 is SGHRS, CDR2 YFSETQ, per germline. CDR3 bases: TGCGCCAGCAGCTTCGACAGGGGAGGGTCCTATGGCTACACCTTC. Protein sequence: CASSFDRGGSYGYTF.

V and J are TRBV9 and TRBJ1-4; 7 bases match TRBD1. V gave up 0 bases and J gave up 4 bases; unmatched junction bases: 6. The germline CDR1 and CDR2 sequences are SGDLS and YYNGEE. The length of the CDR3 is 16 residues. CDR3 sequence reads: CASSVAQGQRNEKLFF. As DNA, the CDR3 is TGTGCCAGCAGCGTAGCTCAGGGACAGCGTAATGAAAAACTGTTTTTT.

V gene TRBV5-1 combines with J gene TRBJ2-1; no firm D call. The CDR3 is 14 amino acids. The V end lost 2 bases, the J end lost 5 bases, and 11 bases lay between the germline ends. Germline CDR1 is SGHRS and CDR2 is YFSETQ. The CDR3: CASSFIENHNEQFF. CDR3 DNA sequence: TGCGCCAGCAGCTTCATTGAGAACCACAATGAGCAGTTCTTC.

This clone was detected only a few times. The V call is TRBV6-1, the J call TRBJ2-1; no clear D. The CDR3 covers 14 residues. V was shortened by 0 bases and J by 5 bases, with 8 bases between the two germline ends. Germline CDR1 is MNHNS and CDR2 is SASEGT. The chain's CDR3 is CASSEASRNNEQFF. The CDR3 DNA sequence: TGTGCCAGCAGTGAAGCAAGCAGGAACAATGAGCAGTTCTTC.

A note on this clone: Other nucleotide sequences in the sample specify the same CDR3. The rearrangement links TRBV6-1 to TRBJ2-1; D is unresolved. Trimming shortened V by 3 bases and J by 4 bases, and 4 bases separated the two germline ends. This CDR3 is built from 12 residues. Per germline, CDR1 MNHNS and CDR2 SASEGT. For the CDR3, the DNA is TGTGCCAGCAGTGAGGTATACAATGAGCAGTTCTTC. It encodes CASSEVYNEQFF.

This sequence joins TRBV7-9 and TRBJ2-3; no reliable D call. V dropped 8 bases and J dropped 2 bases, with 8 bases sitting between them. This CDR3 is 12 amino acids long. Germline CDR1 is SEHNR and CDR2 is FQNEAQ (reference sequence). CDR3 region: CASGDVTDTQYF. The CDR3 nucleotides read TGTGCCAGCGGAGACGTCACAGATACGCAGTATTTT.

This clone was seen only a few times. The chain recombines TRBV29-1 with TRBJ2-7; the match to TRBD2 covers 8 bases. CDR3 length: 13 residues. The junction had 8 bases not matched to a gene; V was cut back by 4 bases and J by 6 bases. The V gene's germline CDR1 is SQVTM and CDR2 ANQGSEA. The CDR3 nucleotides are TGCAGCGTTGCCCCGGGAGGGCCGTTCGAGCAGTACTTC. This sequence encodes CSVAPGGPFEQYF.

The genes are TRBV7-9 and TRBJ1-4; unclear D gene. CDR1 is SEHNR and CDR2 is FQNEAQ in the germline V gene (reference sequence). V was trimmed by 2 bases and J by 0 bases, leaving 10 bases between them. The CDR3 runs 16 residues. The CDR3 is CASSLRVAATNEKLFF. Here the CDR3 DNA reads TGTGCCAGCAGCTTACGTGTGGCTGCAACTAATGAAAAACTGTTTTTT.

The chain is built from TRBV27 and TRBJ2-6; tentatively, D is TRBD1 or TRBD2 (5 bases each). CDR1 MNHEY and CDR2 SMNVEV come from the germline V gene (reference sequence). Trimming stripped 0 bases from V and 1 base from J, with 10 bases between. This CDR3 has 17 residues. CDR3 nucleotides: TGTGCCAGCAGTTTATCCCTTTGGGGGTCTGGGGCCAACGTCCTGACTTTC. It specifies CASSLSLWGSGANVLTF.

The gene calls are TRBV7-9 and TRBJ1-4, with a possible D match to TRBD1 (6 bases). The CDR3 runs to 16 residues. Trimming removed 2 bases from V and 3 bases from J, with 13 bases in between. CDR1 is SEHNR, CDR2 FQNEAQ, per germline (reference sequence). CDR3 sequence: CASSLTGYGPNEKLFF. The CDR3 DNA reads TGTGCCAGCAGCTTAACAGGGTATGGCCCTAATGAAAAACTGTTTTTT.

The chain has TRBV5-1 and TRBJ2-3, with 7 bases aligning to TRBD1. Germline CDR1 is SGHRS and CDR2 is YFSETQ. With 3 bases clipped from V and 0 bases from J, the junction kept 7 bases outside the gene matches. The CDR3 has 16 residues. This chain's CDR3 is CASSSYRGSSTDTQYF. The CDR3 nucleotides are TGCGCCAGCAGCTCGTACAGGGGATCTAGCACAGATACGCAGTATTTT.

The chain combines TRBV5-1 with TRBJ2-1; TRBD1 aligns across 9 bases. This CDR3 is 15 amino acids long. Per germline, CDR1 SGHRS and CDR2 YFSETQ. V trimming: 1 base; J trimming: 6 bases; junction bases outside the gene matches: 5. Written as DNA, the CDR3 is TGCGCCAGCAGCTTGTTACAGGGGGCCTCCAATGAGCAGTTCTTC. It encodes CASSLLQGASNEQFF. Full variable domain (outside the CDR3, taken from reference TRBV5-1 and TRBJ2-1): KAGVTQTPRYLIKTRGQQVTLSCSPISGHRSVSWYQQTPGQGLQFLFEYFSETQRNKGNFPGRFSGRQFSNSRSEMNVSTLELGDSALYLCASSLLQGASNEQFFGPGTRLTVL.

This clone was picked up one time. It is unclear where the CDR3 begins or ends on the DNA, so no DNA is shown, and the CDR3 is as TCRdb lists it. V usage is TRBV23-1 and J usage is TRBJ2-2. TRBV23-1 is an open reading frame whose function is uncertain. The CDR3 numbers 15 amino acids, ends counted. The CDR3 is CASSHPGRAPGSCFF.

The gene calls are TRBV5-6 and TRBJ2-7; D may be TRBD2 (5 bases). CDR1 is SGHDT and CDR2 is YYEEEE in the germline V gene. There are 14 residues in the CDR3. V lost 5 bases to trimming and J lost 0 bases, with 12 bases between them. As DNA, the CDR3 is TGTGCCAGCAGTCACGACCTAGCCTCCTACGAGCAGTACTTC. It codes for CASSHDLASYEQYF.

The CDR3, as DNA: TGTGCCAGCAGCGCGTCCTTAGGTACGCAGTATTTT. This translates into CASSASLGTQYF. This chain uses TRBV7-3 with TRBJ2-3; D is unresolved. The V gene's germline CDR1 is SGHTA and CDR2 FQGTGA. This CDR3 has 12 amino acids. Trimming shortened V by 5 bases and J by 8 bases, and 11 bases separated the two germline ends.

This sequence joins TRBV2 and TRBJ1-1; D gene unclear. V dropped 6 bases and J dropped 1 base, with 12 bases sitting between them. The CDR3 is 14 residues long. The germline V gene has CDR1 SNHLY and CDR2 FYNNEI. CDR3 DNA sequence: TGTGCCAGCAGGAAACTGGCCTCGAACACTGAAGCTTTCTTT. It translates to CASRKLASNTEAFF.

Worth noting for this clone: The same CDR3 is also encoded by other DNA sequences in this sample. In DNA form, the CDR3 reads TGTGCCAGCAGTGACCCCTACGAGCAGTACTTC. Protein product: CASSDPYEQYF. The J gene is TRBJ2-7, the V gene TRBV28, with unresolved D. Germline CDR1 is MDHEN and CDR2 is SYDVKM. Trimming removed 5 bases at V and 2 bases at J, with 4 bases between. The CDR3 totals 11 residues.

This chain connects TRBV7-2 to TRBJ1-2; D is undetermined. Trimming left V 7 bases short and J 5 bases short, with 14 bases between. The V gene's germline CDR1 is SGHTA and CDR2 FQGNSA. CDR3 length: 13 residues. The chain's CDR3 is CASNPDQAYGYTF. The DNA for the CDR3 is TGTGCCAGCAACCCGGACCAGGCTTATGGCTACACCTTC.

In DNA form, the CDR3 reads TGTGCCATCAGTTTTGTTGACAGGAACACTGAAGCTTTCTTT. Amino acids: CAISFVDRNTEAFF. The chain links TRBV10-3 to TRBJ1-1; a weak D match, TRBD1 (5 bases). Germline CDR1 and CDR2: ENHRY and SYGVKD. The CDR3 spans 14 residues. The V and J ends lost 5 bases and 1 base respectively, with 11 bases between them.

This clone was detected a few times. V is TRBV25-1 and J is TRBJ1-1, with TRBD1 as a possible D gene (5 bases). Germline lookup yields CDR1 MGHDK and CDR2 SYGVNS. V lost 8 bases, J lost 4 bases, and 17 bases lay in between. The CDR3 extends over 14 amino acids. CDR3 in DNA: TGTGCCAGCTATGGGGACGGACGAGCCACTGAAGCTTTCTTT. Translating it yields CASYGDGRATEAFF.

This clone was counted between two and nine times. The chain has TRBV29-1 and TRBJ2-5, with D possibly being TRBD2 (6 bases). The closer fit of TRBJ2-7 to the DNA end suggests the J call may be wrong. The CDR3 spans 12 residues. The V gene's germline CDR1 is SQVTM and CDR2 ANQGSEA. The CDR3, as DNA: TGCAGCGTTGGTGGCGGGGTCTACGAGCAGTACTTC. Its protein is CSVGGGVYEQYF.